This TCR beta chain comes out of a study of T cells in Graves' hyperthyroidism and ophthalmopathy. In this sample, this clonotype turned up many times. Its antigen is undetermined. Patients counted as stable if ophthalmopathy did not develop within 18 months. With a duration under 2 months, the hyperthyroidism was newly diagnosed in patients aged 18 to 65. The diagnoses drew upon clinical symptoms, serum thyroxine and TRAb, thyroid ultrasound and orbital computed tomography. There are 15 residues in the CDR3. Between the trimmed V and J ends, which lost 5 bases and 0 bases, there was a span of 8 bases. TCR beta CDR3 region amplification was performed from RNA transcripts. TCR CDR3 underwent first-round RT-PCR with the HTBI primer set. TCRdb independently ran MiXCR on the multiplex PCR reads; one entry per CDR3 protein. The table lists 750,000 to 900,000 distinct CDR3 sequences, roughly 37% of them singletons.

Study-wide points: Ophthalmopathy was identified by the model a median about seven months ahead of onset.

Source material: blood. The clonotype was recovered from a man younger than 35 with Graves' hyperthyroidism. V gene TRBV12-3 or TRBV12-4 combines with J gene TRBJ2-6; tentative D call: TRBD1 (5 bases). CDR3 sequence: CASSARDSGANVLTF. The DNA of the CDR3 is TGTGCCAGCAGTGCCAGGGACTCTGGGGCCAACGTCCTGACTTTC.